This T cell receptor beta chain is drawn from a study of spatial heterogeneity in lung cancer. Whole-study context: Consistently, beta-chain sequences turned up in larger numbers than alpha-chain sequences did.

Individual TCR cDNA molecules each bore their own unique molecular identifier. Using its own MiXCR run on the 5' RACE reads, TCRdb lists one record per CDR3 protein. This table has 2,000 to 2,500 distinct CDR3 sequences, less than 15% appearing once. Time point reported: sample taken at primary tumor resection. Tumor, nontumor lung or frozen PBMC supplied whole RNA, sequenced without sorting. This clonotype ranks as medium-sized. For a library built for alpha chains, this beta chain is a stray read; little rests on its size. The CDR3 runs 17 residues. Germline-derived CDR1 and CDR2 are LGHDT and YNNKEL (reference sequence). The V end was cut by 0 bases, the J end by 7 bases, with 16 bases between.

This receptor was obtained from a male donor with early-stage non-small cell lung cancer. The V call is TRBV3-1, the J call TRBJ1-6; the D is unclear. The specimen comprised normal lung tissue next to the tumor, sampled at surgery. CDR3 sequence: CASSQDVWGAPNSPLHF. The CDR3 DNA sequence: TGTGCCAGCAGCCAAGATGTGTGGGGAGCGCCGAATTCACCCCTCCACTTT.